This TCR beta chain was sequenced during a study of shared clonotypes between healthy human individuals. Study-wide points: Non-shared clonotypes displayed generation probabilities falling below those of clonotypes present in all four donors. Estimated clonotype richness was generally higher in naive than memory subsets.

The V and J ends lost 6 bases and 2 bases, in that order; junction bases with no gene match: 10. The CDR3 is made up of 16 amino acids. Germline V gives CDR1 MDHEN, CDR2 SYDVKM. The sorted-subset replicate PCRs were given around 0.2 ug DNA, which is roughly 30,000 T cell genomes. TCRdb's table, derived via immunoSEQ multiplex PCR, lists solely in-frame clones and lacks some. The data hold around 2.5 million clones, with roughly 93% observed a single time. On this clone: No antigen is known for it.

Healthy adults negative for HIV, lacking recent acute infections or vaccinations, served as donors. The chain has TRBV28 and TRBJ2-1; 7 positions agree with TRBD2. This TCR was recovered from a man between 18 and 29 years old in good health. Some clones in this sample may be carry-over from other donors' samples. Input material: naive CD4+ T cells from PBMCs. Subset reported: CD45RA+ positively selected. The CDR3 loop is CASSPFSGGTYNEQFF. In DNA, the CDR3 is TGTGCCAGCAGCCCATTTTCGGGAGGAACCTACAATGAGCAGTTCTTC.